This T cell receptor beta chain derives from a study of T cell responses to AZD1222 COVID-19 vaccine (dated by TCRdb to about 2021). In the study overall: Because spike-specific TCR depth and breadth did not differ between the two schedules, AZD1222 recipients who got a second dose at roughly 4 weeks were pooled with those who got a second dose at roughly 12 weeks. A total of roughly 240 trial participants underwent TCR sequencing, of whom 200 to 220 received two doses of AZD1222 and about 25 received two doses of the MenACWY control vaccine. Trial participants were enrolled by age into 18-55, 56-69 and 70-plus year subgroups, with about 150, 28 and 57 TCR-sequenced participants respectively.

From its cysteine to its phenylalanine, the CDR3 spans 14 amino acids. The sequence is cut down to CDR3 DNA, 42 bases in frame from base 1. Trimming at the junction amounts to 6 bases on V and 4 bases on J, and the germline ends lie 15 bases apart. Per the germline V gene, MNHEY is the CDR1 and SVGAGI is the CDR2. The CDR3 regions of human TCRbeta chains were analyzed by immunosequencing. In the original analysis: TCRs in the repertoires were matched against a reference library of SARS-CoV-2-specific TCRs that had been generated with the MIRA antigen-specificity platform. Breadth was defined as the fraction of unique TCRs that were SARS-CoV-2-associated. Depth was defined as the fraction of total T cells that were SARS-CoV-2-associated. Using the MIRA data, each spike-specific TCR was assigned both to the spike region to which the TCR was reactive and to a CD4 or CD8 class. Log10-transformed breadth and depth values were compared by one-way ANOVA with Sidak's multiple comparisons tests. This immuneACCESS table, as held by TCRdb, lists in-frame sequences with V and J called but not all clones. Of the missing ones, under half trace to an unresolved V gene in checked studies; the others have no known cause. V, J and clone size were drawn from that table, and D and trimming were deduced from the DNA. The sample table records more than 95,000 clones; 91% of these occur just once. The ten largest clones take up around 45% of the sample.

The time point label here, explained by the study, means: baseline before first vaccination. The vaccinee samples were drawn from two UK trials, COV001 and COV002, one of which was a single-blind randomized controlled phase 2/3 trial testing AZD1222 (ChAdOx1 nCoV-19) in healthy adults. For TCRbeta chain sequencing, PBMC samples from trial participants were taken at day 0 and at day 28 after the second dose. The paper as a whole reports these results and caveats: Conclusions about previously exposed vaccinees are limited, since just six or seven AZD1222 recipients were seropositive for SARS-CoV-2 at baseline. The whole spike protein was spanned by vaccine-associated CD4 TCRs, and dominant responses were seen in regions 160-218 and 743-854. The 56-69-year group was small, and its depth increase did not reach significance, likely because of low power. Nearly half of unique spike-specific TCRs reportedly recognized epitopes outside regions mutated in the B.1.351 and B.1.1.7 variants. Participants were mostly white British, with more females than males. The authors suggested clonal diversity may have been underestimated. After two AZD1222 doses, both the breadth and the depth of spike-specific TCRs were significantly higher than at day 0 and than in MenACWY recipients. Because no samples from the day 14 peak response were available, repertoires could be characterized only after the peak T cell response.

In regard to this clone: Its antigen has not been determined. No base quality information exists; no much larger clone differs at one position.

Source: peripheral blood, taken on day 0 of AZD1222 vaccination. Recombination linked TRBV6-5 to TRBJ1-2; the D gene remains uncertain. The sequence was obtained from an adult in good health. The DNA sequence is TGTGCCAGCAGCCAATCACAAGGGTCCTATGGCTACACCTTC. This translates into CASSQSQGSYGYTF.